A selection of T cell receptor beta chains follows, all from one sample in a study of blood T cell repertoires in COVID-19. Generated by immunoSEQ multiplex PCR, the TCRdb table keeps only in-frame clones and is missing some. Among roughly 63,000 clones listed, around four fifths were seen once. Sequenced material: peripheral blood. The origin of the receptors is an older man with acute or convalescent COVID-19. The CDR3 runs from the conserved cysteine through the conserved F or W.

J gene | V gene | CDR3 protein
TRBJ2-5 | TRBV20-1 | CSASVQNQETQYF
TRBJ1-5 | TRBV6-1 | CASSEFRTGYQPQHF
TRBJ1-4 | TRBV2 | CASSDQGEGSEKLFF
TRBJ2-3 | TRBV11-2 | CASSLALLDTQYF
TRBJ1-1 | TRBV21-1 | CASSKERGGLMNTEAFF
TRBJ2-5 | TRBV3-1/TRBV3-2 | CASSSRLAGGQETQYF
TRBJ1-1 | TRBV2 | CASKGIRGQNTEAFF
TRBJ1-1 | TRBV20-1 | CSAFKNTEAFF
TRBJ1-1 | TRBV27 | CASGQGGATEAFF
TRBJ2-3 | TRBV6-5 | CASSRTGRADTQYF
TRBJ1-2 | TRBV6-5 | CASTGTDYYGYTF
TRBJ1-6 | TRBV9 | CASSVGQGNSPLHF
TRBJ1-6 | TRBV6-5 | CASIKTVNNSPLHF
TRBJ1-1 | TRBV19 | CASKSGGMNTEAFF